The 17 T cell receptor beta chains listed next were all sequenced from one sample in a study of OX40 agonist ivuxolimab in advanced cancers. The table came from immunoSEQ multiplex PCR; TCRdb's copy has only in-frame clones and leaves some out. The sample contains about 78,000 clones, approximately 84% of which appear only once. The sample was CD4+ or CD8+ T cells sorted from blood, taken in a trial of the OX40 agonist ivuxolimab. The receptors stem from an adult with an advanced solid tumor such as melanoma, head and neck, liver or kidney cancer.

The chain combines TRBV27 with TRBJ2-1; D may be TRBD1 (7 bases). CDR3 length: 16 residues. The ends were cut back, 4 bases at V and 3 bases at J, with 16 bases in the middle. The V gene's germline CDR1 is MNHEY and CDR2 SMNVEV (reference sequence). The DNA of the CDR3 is TGTGCCAGCAGTTCGATCTCGGGGGACAGCTACAATGAGCAGTTCTTC. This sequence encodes CASSSISGDSYNEQFF.

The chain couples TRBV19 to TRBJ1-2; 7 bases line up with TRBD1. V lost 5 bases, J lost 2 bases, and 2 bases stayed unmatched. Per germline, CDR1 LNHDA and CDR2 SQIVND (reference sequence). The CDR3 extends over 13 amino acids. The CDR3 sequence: CASSGGQNYGYTF. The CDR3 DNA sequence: TGTGCCAGTAGTGGGGGACAGAACTATGGCTACACCTTC.

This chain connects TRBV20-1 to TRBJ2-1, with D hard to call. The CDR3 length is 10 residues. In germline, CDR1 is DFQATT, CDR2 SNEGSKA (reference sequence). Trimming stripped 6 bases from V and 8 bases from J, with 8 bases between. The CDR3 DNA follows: TGCAGTGCCCTAAAGGATGAGCAGTTCTTC. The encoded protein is CSALKDEQFF.

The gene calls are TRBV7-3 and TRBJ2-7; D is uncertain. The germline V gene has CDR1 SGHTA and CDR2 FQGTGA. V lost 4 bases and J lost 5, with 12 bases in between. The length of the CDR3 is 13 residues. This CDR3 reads CASSYIPQNEQYF. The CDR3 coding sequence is TGTGCCAGCAGCTACATCCCACAGAACGAGCAGTACTTC.

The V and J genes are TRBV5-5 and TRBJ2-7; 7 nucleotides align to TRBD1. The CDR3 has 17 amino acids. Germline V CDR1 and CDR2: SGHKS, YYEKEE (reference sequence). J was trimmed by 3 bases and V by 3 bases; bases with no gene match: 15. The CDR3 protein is CASSSPRSTGMVYEQYF. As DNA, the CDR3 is TGTGCCAGCAGCTCCCCACGCTCGACAGGGATGGTCTACGAGCAGTACTTC.

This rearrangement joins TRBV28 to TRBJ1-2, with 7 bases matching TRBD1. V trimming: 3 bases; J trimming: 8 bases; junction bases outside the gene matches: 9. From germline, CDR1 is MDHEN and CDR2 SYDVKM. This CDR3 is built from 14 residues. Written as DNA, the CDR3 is TGTGCCAGCAGTTTTCCCCCGGCAGGGGGAGGCTACACCTTC. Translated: CASSFPPAGGGYTF.

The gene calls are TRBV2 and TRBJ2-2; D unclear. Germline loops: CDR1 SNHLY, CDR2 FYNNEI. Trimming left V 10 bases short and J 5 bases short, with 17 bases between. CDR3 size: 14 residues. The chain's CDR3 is CATQSGFRTGELFF. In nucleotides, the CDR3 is TGTGCCACCCAGAGTGGCTTTCGGACCGGGGAGCTGTTTTTT.

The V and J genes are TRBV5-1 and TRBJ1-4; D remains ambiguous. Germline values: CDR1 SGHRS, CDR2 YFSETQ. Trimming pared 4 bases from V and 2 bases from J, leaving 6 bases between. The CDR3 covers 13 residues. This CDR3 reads CASSIDTNEKLFF. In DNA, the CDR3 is TGCGCCAGCAGCATCGATACTAATGAAAAACTGTTTTTT. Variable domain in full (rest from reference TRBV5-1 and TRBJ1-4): KAGVTQTPRYLIKTRGQQVTLSCSPISGHRSVSWYQQTPGQGLQFLFEYFSETQRNKGNFPGRFSGRQFSNSRSEMNVSTLELGDSALYLCASSIDTNEKLFFGSGTQLSVL.

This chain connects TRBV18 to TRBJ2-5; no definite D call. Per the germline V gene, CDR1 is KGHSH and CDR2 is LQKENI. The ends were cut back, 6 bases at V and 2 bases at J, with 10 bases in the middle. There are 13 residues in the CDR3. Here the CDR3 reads CASSSGLQETQYF. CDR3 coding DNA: TGTGCCAGCTCCTCGGGCCTACAAGAGACCCAGTACTTC.

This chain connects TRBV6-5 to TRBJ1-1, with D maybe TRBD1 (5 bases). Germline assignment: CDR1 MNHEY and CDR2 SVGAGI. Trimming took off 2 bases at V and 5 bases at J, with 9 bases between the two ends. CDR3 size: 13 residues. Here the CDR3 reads CASSYAGTTEAFF. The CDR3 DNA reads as TGTGCCAGCAGTTACGCAGGGACGACTGAAGCTTTCTTT.

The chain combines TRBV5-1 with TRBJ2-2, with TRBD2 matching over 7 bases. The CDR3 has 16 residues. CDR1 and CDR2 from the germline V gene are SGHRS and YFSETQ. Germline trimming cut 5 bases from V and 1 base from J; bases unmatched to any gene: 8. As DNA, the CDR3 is TGCGCCAGCAGAACGAGAGCGGGGTTGAACACCGGGGAGCTGTTTTTT. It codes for CASRTRAGLNTGELFF.

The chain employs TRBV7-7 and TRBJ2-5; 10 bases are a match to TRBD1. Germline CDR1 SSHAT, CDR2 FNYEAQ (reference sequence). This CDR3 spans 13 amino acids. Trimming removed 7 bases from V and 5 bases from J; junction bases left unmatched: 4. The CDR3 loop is CASTSGQGETQYF. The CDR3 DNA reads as TGTGCCAGCACCTCGGGACAGGGGGAGACCCAGTACTTC. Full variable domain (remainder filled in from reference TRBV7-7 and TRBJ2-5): GAGVSQSPRYKVTKRGQDVTLRCDPISSHATLYWYQQALGQGPEFLTYFNYEAQPDKSGLPSDRFSAERPEGSISTLTIQRTEQRDSAMYRCASTSGQGETQYFGPGTRLLVL.

For the CDR3, the DNA is TGTGCCAGCAGTTCTAAGGGCGACAGAAACTACGAGCAGTACTTC. It translates to CASSSKGDRNYEQYF. The rearrangement links TRBV6-9 to TRBJ2-7; tentatively, D is TRBD1 (5 bases). The V gene lost 4 bases and the J gene lost 3 bases, with 16 bases spanning the gap. Germline V CDR1 and CDR2: MNHGY, SVAAGI. CDR3 length: 15 residues.

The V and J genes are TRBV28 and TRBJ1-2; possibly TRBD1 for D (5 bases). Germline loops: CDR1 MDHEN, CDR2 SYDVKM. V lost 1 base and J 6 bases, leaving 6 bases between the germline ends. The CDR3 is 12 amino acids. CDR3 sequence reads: CASSLSGDGYTF. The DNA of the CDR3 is TGTGCCAGCAGTTTATCGGGGGATGGCTACACCTTC.

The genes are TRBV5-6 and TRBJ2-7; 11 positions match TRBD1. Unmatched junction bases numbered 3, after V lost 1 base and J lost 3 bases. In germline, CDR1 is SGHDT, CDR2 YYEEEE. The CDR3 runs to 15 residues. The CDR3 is CASSLWGTGGYEQYV. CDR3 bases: TGTGCCAGCAGCTTGTGGGGGACAGGGGGCTACGAGCAGTACGTC.

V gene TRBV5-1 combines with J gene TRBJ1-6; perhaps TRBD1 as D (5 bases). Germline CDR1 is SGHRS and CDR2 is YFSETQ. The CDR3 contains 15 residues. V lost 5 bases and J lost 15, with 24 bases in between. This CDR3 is CASRSRDSPPSHLHF. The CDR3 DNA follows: TGCGCCAGCAGGTCGCGCGACAGCCCCCCTAGTCACCTCCACTTT. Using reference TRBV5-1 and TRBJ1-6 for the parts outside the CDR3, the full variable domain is KAGVTQTPRYLIKTRGQQVTLSCSPISGHRSVSWYQQTPGQGLQFLFEYFSETQRNKGNFPGRFSGRQFSNSRSEMNVSTLELGDSALYLCASRSRDSPPSHLHFGNGTRLTVT.

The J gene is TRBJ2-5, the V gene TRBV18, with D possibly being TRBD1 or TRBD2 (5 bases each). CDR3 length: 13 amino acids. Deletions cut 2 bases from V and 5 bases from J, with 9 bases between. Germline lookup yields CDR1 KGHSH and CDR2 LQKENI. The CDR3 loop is CASSPGAGETQYF. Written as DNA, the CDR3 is TGTGCCAGCTCACCAGGGGCGGGTGAGACCCAGTACTTC.